This T cell receptor (beta chain) was found in a study of T cell responses to AZD1222 COVID-19 vaccine (dated by TCRdb to about 2021). In the study overall: A total of approximately 240 trial participants underwent TCR sequencing, of whom under 220 had received two doses of AZD1222 and 26 had received two doses of the MenACWY control vaccine. Trial participants were enrolled by age into subgroups of 18-55, 56-69 and 70-plus years, and around 150, 28 and 57 TCR-sequenced participants, respectively, were included in these subgroups.

Notes on this clone: The antigen it recognizes is unknown. No much larger clonotype is one base removed from it; base qualities were not supplied.

The CDR3 runs 11 amino acids, cysteine and phenylalanine included. Of the read, only the CDR3 DNA is kept; its 33 bases are in frame from base 1. Reading the germline V gene gives CDR1 SGHNT and CDR2 YENEEA. Trimming takes 5 bases from V and 8 bases from J, and the germline ends sit 9 bases apart. Broader findings and caveats from the paper: Reportedly, close to half of the unique spike-specific TCRs recognized epitopes lying outside the regions that are mutated in the B.1.351 and B.1.1.7 variants. Because no samples from the day 14 peak response were available, repertoires could be characterized only after the peak T cell response. The vaccine-associated CD4 TCRs covered the entire spike protein, and the dominant responses fell in regions 160-218 and 743-854. Conclusions about previously exposed vaccinees are limited, since just five or six AZD1222 recipients were seropositive for SARS-CoV-2 at baseline. Participants were mostly white British, with more females than males. The authors suggested clonal diversity may have been underestimated. In the small 56-69-year group, the increase in depth fell short of significance, most likely because of low power. After two AZD1222 doses, spike-specific TCR breadth and depth were significantly higher than at day 0 and than in MenACWY recipients.

The CDR3 regions of human TCRbeta chains were subjected to immunosequencing. The paper's data handling went like this. Repertoire TCRs were matched against a reference library of SARS-CoV-2-specific TCRs generated with the MIRA antigen-specificity platform. Breadth was defined as the fraction of unique TCRs that were SARS-CoV-2-associated. Depth was defined as the fraction of total T cells that were SARS-CoV-2-associated. Each spike-specific TCR was assigned to its reactive spike region and to a CD4 or CD8 class using the MIRA data. Log10-transformed breadth and depth values were compared by one-way ANOVA with Sidak's multiple comparisons tests. In TCRdb, the immuneACCESS table is reduced to in-frame sequences with V and J assigned. These tables do not hold every clone; where another copy was compared, an unresolved V gene accounts for under half, and the others remain unexplained. Clone size and the V and J calls come from that table; the DNA yielded D and trimming. The table for this sample lists 70,000 to 95,000 clones; roughly 90% of them were counted only once. Together, the top ten hold around 8% of the sample.

The time point label here, explained by the study, means: about 28 days (+/-7) after the second vaccine dose. AZD1222 recipients with second doses at about 4 weeks or about 12 weeks were pooled, because spike-specific TCR depth and breadth did not differ between schedules. Vaccinee samples were obtained from the UK trials COV001 and COV002, which included a single-blind randomized controlled phase 2/3 trial of AZD1222 (ChAdOx1 nCoV-19) in healthy adults. For TCRbeta chain sequencing, PBMC samples were collected from trial participants at day 0 and at day 28 after the second dose. Sequencing used peripheral blood, obtained 28 days after the second AZD1222 dose. The chain is encoded by TRBV11-3 joined to TRBJ1-1; there is no confident call for the D gene. The TCR comes from an adult who received the AZD1222 COVID-19 vaccine. Read as DNA, the sequence is TGTGCCAGCAGCCCCGGGCCAGAAGCTTTCTTT. Its protein reads: CASSPGPEAFF.